The 18 T cell receptor beta chains below were found in one sample sequenced in a study of cytomegalovirus exposure and HLA in healthy donors. The PCR had 60 Vbeta and 13 Jbeta primers. Profiling relied on immunoSEQ multiplex PCR, and the TCRdb table lists in-frame clones only, not all of them. This repertoire shows 150,000 to 200,000 clones, roughly 80% found once; its top ten account for roughly 7.5%. Sequences were obtained from PBMCs. The origin of the receptors is a young woman in good health and CMV-seropositive.

This clone was seen only a few times. The rearrangement joins TRBV7-9 to TRBJ1-1; TRBD1 matches 9 bases. V lost 2 bases to trimming and J lost 1 base; unmatched junction nucleotides: 8. The CDR3 is 17 amino acids. CDR1 and CDR2 from the germline V gene are SEHNR and FQNEAQ (reference sequence). CDR3 sequence reads: CASSLRDRDGRNTEAFF. In DNA form, the CDR3 reads TGTGCCAGCAGCTTACGGGACAGGGATGGTAGGAACACTGAAGCTTTCTTT.

The chain uses TRBV7-9 and TRBJ1-5; no clear D. V was cut by 3 bases and J by 4 bases, with 16 bases left in between. The CDR3 runs to 16 residues. Germline loops: CDR1 SEHNR, CDR2 FQNEAQ (reference sequence). The DNA of the CDR3 is TGTGCCAGCAGCTTTAGTGGTGGGAGGAGGAATCAGCCCCAGCATTTT. It specifies CASSFSGGRRNQPQHF.

The V and J genes are TRBV11-2 and TRBJ2-1; D possibly corresponds to TRBD1 (6 bases). The V gene's germline CDR1 is SGHAT and CDR2 FQNNGV. V was cut by 4 bases and J by 14 bases, with 15 bases left in between. There are 12 residues in the CDR3. This chain's CDR3 is CASSSNREAEFF. Here the CDR3 DNA reads TGTGCCAGCAGCTCAAACAGGGAAGCTGAGTTCTTC.

The chain couples TRBV4-1 to TRBJ1-5; D may be TRBD1 (5 bases). V lost 7 bases and J lost 1, with 11 bases in between. The CDR3 covers 14 residues. CDR1 is MGHRA and CDR2 is YSYEKL in the germline V gene. For the CDR3, the DNA is TGCGCCAGCACCCGGACAAGCAGCAATCAGCCCCAGCATTTT. Amino acids: CASTRTSSNQPQHF.

This clone showed up just a few times. This chain connects TRBV4-3 to TRBJ1-6, with 7 bases identical to TRBD1. V gave up 1 base and J gave up 11 bases; unmatched junction bases: 5. The germline gives CDR1 LGHNA, CDR2 YSLEER. CDR3 size: 14 residues. For the CDR3, the DNA is TGCGCCAGCAGCCAAGGACAGGGTAGTCCACCCCTCCACTTT. Translated, it gives CASSQGQGSPPLHF.

This chain joins TRBV5-1 and TRBJ2-5, with 8 bases that match TRBD2. CDR3 length: 17 amino acids. V lost 0 bases and J lost 2; bases outside the gene matches: 9. The V gene's germline CDR1 is SGHRS and CDR2 YFSETQ. CDR3 loop: CASSLVRGGRYQETQYF. DNA for the CDR3: TGCGCCAGCAGCTTGGTACGGGGGGGCCGGTATCAAGAGACCCAGTACTTC.

The chain has TRBV7-9 and TRBJ1-1; D is undetermined. This CDR3 contains 13 residues. With 3 bases removed from V and 4 bases from J, the gap between germline ends came to 9 bases. Germline assignment: CDR1 SEHNR and CDR2 FQNEAQ (reference sequence). The CDR3 loop is CASSFVQSTEAFF. The DNA for the CDR3 is TGTGCCAGCAGCTTCGTTCAGTCCACTGAAGCTTTCTTT.

The V gene is TRBV18, the J gene TRBJ1-5; 11 bases are a match to TRBD1. The CDR3 runs to 15 residues. V lost 2 bases to trimming and J lost 5 bases; unmatched junction nucleotides: 2. CDR1 and CDR2 from the germline V gene are KGHSH and LQKENI. CDR3 region: CASSPRTGGDQPQHF. DNA for the CDR3: TGTGCCAGCTCACCAAGGACAGGGGGCGATCAGCCCCAGCATTTT.

The V gene is TRBV28, the J gene TRBJ1-2; D perhaps matches TRBD1 (5 bases). Germline V gene lookup returns CDR1 MDHEN and CDR2 SYDVKM. This CDR3 is built from 13 residues. Trimming took 4 bases from V and 6 from J, leaving 12 bases between them. Here the CDR3 reads CASSYQGLNGYTF. CDR3 nucleotides: TGTGCCAGCAGTTACCAGGGTTTAAATGGCTACACCTTC.

CDR3 DNA: TGTGCCTGGAGTGAGCGGAACAGGGTGTACGAGCAGTACTTC. Protein sequence: CAWSERNRVYEQYF. V gene TRBV30 combines with J gene TRBJ2-7; D is possibly TRBD1 (6 bases). With 1 base removed from V and 4 bases from J, the gap between germline ends came to 14 bases. The CDR3 contains 14 residues. CDR1 is GTSNPN and CDR2 is SVGIG in the germline V gene (reference sequence). Full variable domain (missing parts from reference TRBV30 and TRBJ2-7): SQTIHQWPATLVQPVGSPLSLECTVEGTSNPNLYWYRQAAGRGLQLLFYSVGIGQISSEVPQNLSASRPQDRQFILSSKKLLLSDSGFYLCAWSERNRVYEQYFGPGTRLTVT.

V gene TRBV6-1 combines with J gene TRBJ1-6; D is uncertain. Trimming removed 5 bases from V and 7 bases from J, with 12 bases in between. This CDR3 contains 14 residues. Germline lookup yields CDR1 MNHNS and CDR2 SASEGT. CDR3 region: CASSPTEENSPLHF. The CDR3 DNA is TGTGCCAGCAGTCCTACAGAAGAGAATTCACCCCTCCACTTT.

The rearrangement joins TRBV4-3 to TRBJ2-7, with 7 nucleotides matching TRBD1. The CDR3 spans 15 residues. With 2 bases clipped from V and 3 bases from J, the junction kept 7 bases outside the gene matches. Germline V gene lookup returns CDR1 LGHNA and CDR2 YSLEER. This CDR3 is CASSQTLRTGYEQYF. For the CDR3, the DNA is TGCGCCAGCAGCCAAACACTTCGGACAGGCTACGAGCAGTACTTC.

The rearrangement links TRBV5-1 to TRBJ2-3; 8 bases match TRBD2. Germline CDR1 SGHRS, CDR2 YFSETQ. Trimming cost V 1 base and J 2 bases; bases outside gene matches: 6. There are 16 residues in the CDR3. This CDR3 is CASSLRSGGSTDTQYF. The CDR3 DNA is TGCGCCAGCAGCTTGAGGAGCGGGGGTTCCACAGATACGCAGTATTTT.

As concerns this clone: One end of the junction does not line up with germline, which may come from a read error. The chain combines TRBV27 with TRBJ2-7, with a tentative D call TRBD1 (6 bases). The CDR3 loop spans 14 amino acids. Germline CDR1 reads MNHEY; CDR2 reads SMNVEV (reference sequence). In DNA form, the CDR3 reads TGTGCCAGCAGTTTAAGACAGGAGTACTACGGGCAGTACTTC. Its protein is CASSLRQEYYGQYF.

The CDR3 bases are TGTGCCAGCTCACCATCTACGCAGGGCGGGCCCCAGCATTTT. It specifies CASSPSTQGGPQHF. This chain connects TRBV18 to TRBJ1-5; perhaps TRBD1 as D (5 bases). CDR1 and CDR2 from the germline V gene are KGHSH and LQKENI. The CDR3 runs to 14 residues. V lost 2 bases and J lost 9, with 14 bases in between.

The V call is TRBV2, the J call TRBJ2-7, with TRBD2 matching over 10 bases. Germline CDR1 is SNHLY and CDR2 is FYNNEI. This CDR3 region has 14 residues. With V trimmed by 4 bases and J by 4 bases, 4 bases remained unmatched. The CDR3 loop reads CASSGERGGYEQYF. The CDR3 DNA follows: TGTGCCAGCAGTGGTGAGCGGGGGGGGTACGAGCAGTACTTC. The full variable domain, rest sourced from reference TRBV2 and TRBJ2-7, is EPEVTQTPSHQVTQMGQEVILRCVPISNHLYFYWYRQILGQKVEFLVSFYNNEISEKSEIFDDQFSVERPDGSNFTLKIRSTKLEDSAMYFCASSGERGGYEQYFGPGTRLTVT.

This clone has only a few counts. J is TRBJ1-1 and V is TRBV6-5; no firm D call. Per the germline V gene, CDR1 is MNHEY and CDR2 is SVGAGI. V lost 5 bases and J 5 bases, leaving 15 bases between the germline ends. CDR3 length: 14 amino acids. CDR3 sequence reads: CASSARGGGTEAFF. In DNA form, the CDR3 reads TGTGCCAGCAGTGCCCGGGGTGGCGGGACTGAAGCTTTCTTT.

This clone appeared a single time. V gene TRBV6-1 combines with J gene TRBJ1-2, with D uncertain. The V gene's germline CDR1 is MNHNS and CDR2 SASEGT. With 5 bases removed from V and 3 bases from J, the gap between germline ends came to 13 bases. The CDR3 loop spans 14 amino acids. DNA of the CDR3: TGTGCCAGCAGTAGTCCGAACAGAGACTATGGCTACACCTTC. Translating it yields CASSSPNRDYGYTF.